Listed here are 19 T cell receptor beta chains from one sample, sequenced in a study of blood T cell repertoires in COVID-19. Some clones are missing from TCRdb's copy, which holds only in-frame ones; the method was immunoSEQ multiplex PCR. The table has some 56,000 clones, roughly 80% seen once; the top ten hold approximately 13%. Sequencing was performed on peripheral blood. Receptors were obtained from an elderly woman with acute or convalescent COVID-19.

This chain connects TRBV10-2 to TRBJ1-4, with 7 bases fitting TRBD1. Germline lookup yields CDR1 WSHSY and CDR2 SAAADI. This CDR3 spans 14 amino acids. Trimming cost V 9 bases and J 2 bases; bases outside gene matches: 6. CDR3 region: CASRDRATNEKLFF. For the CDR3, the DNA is TGCGCCAGTCGAGACAGGGCTACTAATGAAAAACTGTTTTTT.

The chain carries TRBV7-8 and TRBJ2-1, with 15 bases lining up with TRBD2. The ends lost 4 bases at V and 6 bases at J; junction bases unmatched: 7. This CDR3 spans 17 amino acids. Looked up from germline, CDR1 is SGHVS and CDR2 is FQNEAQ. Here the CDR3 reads CASSSGTSGGIFNEQFF. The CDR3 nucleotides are TGTGCCAGCAGCTCAGGGACTAGCGGGGGGATCTTCAATGAGCAGTTCTTC.

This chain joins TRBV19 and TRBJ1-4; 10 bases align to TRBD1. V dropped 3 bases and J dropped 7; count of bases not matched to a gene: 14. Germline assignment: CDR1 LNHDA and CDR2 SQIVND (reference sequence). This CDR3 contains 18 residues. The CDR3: CASSMTGGEGSWAEKLFF. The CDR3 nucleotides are TGTGCCAGTAGTATGACAGGGGGCGAAGGGTCATGGGCTGAAAAACTGTTTTTT.

CDR3 coding DNA: TGTGCCAGTAGTATTACAGGGTCGAAAGCTTTCTTT. As protein: CASSITGSKAFF. This chain joins TRBV19 and TRBJ1-1; D may be TRBD1 (6 bases). Trimming left V 3 bases short and J 9 bases short, with 11 bases between. The CDR3 consists of 12 residues. CDR1 and CDR2 from the germline V gene are LNHDA and SQIVND (reference sequence).

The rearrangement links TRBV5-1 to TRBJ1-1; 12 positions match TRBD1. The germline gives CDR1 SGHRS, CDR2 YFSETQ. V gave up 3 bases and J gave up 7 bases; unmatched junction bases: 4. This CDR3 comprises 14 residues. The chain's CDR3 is CASSSGTGGREAFF. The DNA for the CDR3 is TGCGCCAGCAGCTCCGGGACAGGGGGCCGTGAAGCTTTCTTT.

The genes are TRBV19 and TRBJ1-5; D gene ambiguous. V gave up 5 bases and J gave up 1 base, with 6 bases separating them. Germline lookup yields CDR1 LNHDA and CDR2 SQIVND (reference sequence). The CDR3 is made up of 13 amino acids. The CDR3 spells CASSEASNQPQHF. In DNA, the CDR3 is TGTGCCAGTAGTGAGGCGAGCAATCAGCCCCAGCATTTT.

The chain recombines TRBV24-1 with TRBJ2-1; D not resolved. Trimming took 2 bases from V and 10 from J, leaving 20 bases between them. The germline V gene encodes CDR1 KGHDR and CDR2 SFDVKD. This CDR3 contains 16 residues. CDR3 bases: TGTGCCACCAGTGATTCGCCGAGACTCCGCTCCGGCGAGCAGTTCTTC. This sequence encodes CATSDSPRLRSGEQFF.

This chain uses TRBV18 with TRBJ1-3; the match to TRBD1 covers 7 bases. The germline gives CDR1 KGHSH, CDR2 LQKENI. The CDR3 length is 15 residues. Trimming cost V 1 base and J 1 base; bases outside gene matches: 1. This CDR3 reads CASSPQQGSGNTIYF. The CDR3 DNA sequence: TGTGCCAGCTCACCACAACAGGGGTCTGGAAACACCATATATTTT.

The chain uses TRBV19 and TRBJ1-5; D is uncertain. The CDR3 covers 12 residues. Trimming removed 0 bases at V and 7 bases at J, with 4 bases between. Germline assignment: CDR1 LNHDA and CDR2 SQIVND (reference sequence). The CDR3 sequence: CASSIDLQPQHF. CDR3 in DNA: TGTGCCAGTAGTATAGACCTCCAGCCCCAGCATTTT.

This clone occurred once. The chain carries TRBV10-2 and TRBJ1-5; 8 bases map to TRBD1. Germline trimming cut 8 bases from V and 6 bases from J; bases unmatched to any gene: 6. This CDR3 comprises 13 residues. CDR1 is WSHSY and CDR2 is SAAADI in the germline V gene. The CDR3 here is CASGTGGIQPQHF. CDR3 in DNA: TGCGCCAGCGGTACAGGGGGTATTCAGCCCCAGCATTTT.

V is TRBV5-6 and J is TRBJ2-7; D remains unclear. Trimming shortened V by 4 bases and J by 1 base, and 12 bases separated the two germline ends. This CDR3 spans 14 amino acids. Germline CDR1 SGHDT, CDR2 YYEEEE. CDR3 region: CASSHYYQSYEQYF. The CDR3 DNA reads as TGTGCCAGCAGCCACTATTACCAGTCCTACGAGCAGTACTTC.

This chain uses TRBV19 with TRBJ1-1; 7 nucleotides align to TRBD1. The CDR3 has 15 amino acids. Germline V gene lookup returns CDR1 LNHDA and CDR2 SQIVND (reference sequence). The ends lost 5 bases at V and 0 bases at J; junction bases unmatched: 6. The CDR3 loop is CASSAPDRVNTEAFF. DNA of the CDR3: TGTGCCAGTAGTGCCCCCGACAGGGTGAACACTGAAGCTTTCTTT.

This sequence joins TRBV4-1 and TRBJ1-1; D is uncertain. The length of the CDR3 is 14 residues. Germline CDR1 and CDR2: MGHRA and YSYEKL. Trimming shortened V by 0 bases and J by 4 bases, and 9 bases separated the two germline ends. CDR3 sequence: CASSQDSGGTEAFF. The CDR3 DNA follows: TGCGCCAGCAGCCAAGATTCCGGCGGCACTGAAGCTTTCTTT.

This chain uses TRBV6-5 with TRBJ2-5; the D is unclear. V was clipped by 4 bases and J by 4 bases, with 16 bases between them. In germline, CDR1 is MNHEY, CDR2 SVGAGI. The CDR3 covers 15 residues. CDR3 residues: CASSSDRVSRETQYF. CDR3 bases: TGTGCCAGCAGTTCCGACCGGGTCTCCCGAGAGACCCAGTACTTC.

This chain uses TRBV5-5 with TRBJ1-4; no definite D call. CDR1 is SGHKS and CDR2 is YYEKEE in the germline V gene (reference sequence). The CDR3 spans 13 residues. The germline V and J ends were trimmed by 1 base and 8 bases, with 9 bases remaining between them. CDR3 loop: CASSLRWREKLFF. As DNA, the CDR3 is TGTGCCAGCAGCTTGCGGTGGCGGGAAAAACTGTTTTTT.

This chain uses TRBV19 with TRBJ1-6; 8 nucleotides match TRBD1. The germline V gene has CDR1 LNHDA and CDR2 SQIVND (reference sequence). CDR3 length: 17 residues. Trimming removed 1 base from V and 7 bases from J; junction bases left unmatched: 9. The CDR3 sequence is CASSIAPRTGNNSPLHF. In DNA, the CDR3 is TGTGCCAGTAGTATAGCACCACGGACAGGGAACAATTCACCCCTCCACTTT.

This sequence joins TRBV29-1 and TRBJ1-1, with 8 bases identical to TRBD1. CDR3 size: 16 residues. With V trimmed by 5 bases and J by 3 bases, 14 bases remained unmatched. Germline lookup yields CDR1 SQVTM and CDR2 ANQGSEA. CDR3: CSVQPLHRGADTEAFF. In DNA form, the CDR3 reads TGCAGCGTTCAGCCCCTTCACAGGGGGGCGGACACTGAAGCTTTCTTT. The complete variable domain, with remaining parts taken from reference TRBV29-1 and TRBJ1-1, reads SAVISQKPSRDICQRGTSLTIQCQVDSQVTMMFWYRQQPGQSLTLIATANQGSEATYESGFVIDKFPISRPNLTFSTLTVSNMSPEDSSIYLCSVQPLHRGADTEAFFGQGTRLTVV.

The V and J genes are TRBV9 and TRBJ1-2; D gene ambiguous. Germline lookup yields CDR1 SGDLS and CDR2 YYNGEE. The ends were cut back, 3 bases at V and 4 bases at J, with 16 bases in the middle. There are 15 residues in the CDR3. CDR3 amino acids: CASSAGLGVLYGYTF. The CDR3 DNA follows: TGTGCCAGCAGCGCGGGGTTAGGAGTCCTCTATGGCTACACCTTC.

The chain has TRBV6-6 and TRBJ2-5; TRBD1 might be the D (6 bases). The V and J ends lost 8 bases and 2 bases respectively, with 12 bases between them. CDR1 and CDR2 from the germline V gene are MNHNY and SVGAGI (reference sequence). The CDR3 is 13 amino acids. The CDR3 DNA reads TGTGCCAGCTTTTCTACAGGGCAAGAGACCCAGTACTTC. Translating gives CASFSTGQETQYF.